This T cell receptor (beta chain) was captured by sequencing in a study of T cells generated in artificial thymic organoids. V was cut by 2 bases and J by 3 bases, with 19 bases left in between. The CDR3 covers 17 residues. Germline V lookup: CDR1 MNHEY, CDR2 SMNVEV (reference sequence). Study conclusions and caveats: Organoid-derived CD8 single positive T cells showed physiological TCR clonotype diversity.

By its share, this clonotype is medium-sized (0.01 to 0.1%). No antigen is known for it. Sorted cells were CD3+TCRalphabeta+CD8+CD45RO-CCR7+ naive CD8 T cells from blood. Separate semi-nested PCRs amplified TCRalpha and TCRbeta libraries using constant-region reverse primers in TRAC or TRBC. From the 5' RACE reads, TCRdb called clonotypes with MiXCR, one entry per CDR3 protein. This sample has approximately 5,100 distinct CDR3 sequences, with approximately 30% found just once. Sequenced sample: naive CD8+ T cells from blood. Subset denoted: CD3+TCRalphabeta+CD8SP T cells; for blood, CD45RO-CCR7+ naive CD8+ T cells. This receptor was taken from a human donor who gave cord blood stem cells for thymic organoid culture, a cardiac surgery patient who gave postnatal thymus, or a blood donor (not recorded which). The rearrangement joins TRBV27 to TRBJ1-1, with D possibly being TRBD1 (5 bases). The CDR3 region is CASSLVRGDGGDTEAFF. The CDR3, as DNA: TGTGCCAGCAGTTTAGTACGCGGGGACGGCGGGGACACTGAAGCTTTCTTT.